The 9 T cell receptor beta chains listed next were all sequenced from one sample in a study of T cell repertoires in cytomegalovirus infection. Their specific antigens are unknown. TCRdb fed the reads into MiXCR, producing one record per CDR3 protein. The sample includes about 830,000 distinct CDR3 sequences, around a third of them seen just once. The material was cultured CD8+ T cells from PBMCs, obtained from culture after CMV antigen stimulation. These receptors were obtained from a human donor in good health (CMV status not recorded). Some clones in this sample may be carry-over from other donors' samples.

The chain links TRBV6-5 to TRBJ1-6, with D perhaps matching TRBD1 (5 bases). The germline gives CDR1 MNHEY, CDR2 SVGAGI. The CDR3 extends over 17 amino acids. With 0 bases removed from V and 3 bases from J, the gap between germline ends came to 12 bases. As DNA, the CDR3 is TGTGCCAGCAGTTACTCTTTCCAGGGCTACTATAATTCACCCCTCCACTTT. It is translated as CASSYSFQGYYNSPLHF.

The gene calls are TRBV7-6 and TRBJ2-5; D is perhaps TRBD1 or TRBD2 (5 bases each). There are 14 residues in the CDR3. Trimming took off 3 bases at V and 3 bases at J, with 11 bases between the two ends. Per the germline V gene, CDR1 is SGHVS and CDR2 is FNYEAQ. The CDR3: CASSFGGEKETQYF. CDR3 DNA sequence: TGTGCCAGCAGCTTTGGGGGTGAGAAAGAGACCCAGTACTTC.

The CDR3 DNA reads as TGTGCCACCAAAGGGACAGGGGCACGGGAGACCCAGTACTTC. Protein sequence: CATKGTGARETQYF. The chain combines TRBV7-8 with TRBJ2-5, with 10 nucleotides matching TRBD1. The germline V gene encodes CDR1 SGHVS and CDR2 FQNEAQ. V shed 10 bases and J 5 bases; nucleotides not matched to a gene: 10. This CDR3 spans 14 amino acids.

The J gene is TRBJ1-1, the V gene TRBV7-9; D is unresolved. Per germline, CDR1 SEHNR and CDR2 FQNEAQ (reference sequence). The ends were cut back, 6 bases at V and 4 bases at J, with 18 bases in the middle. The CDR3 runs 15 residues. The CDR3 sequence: CASSSLQRGGTEAFF. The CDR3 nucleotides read TGTGCCAGCAGTTCCCTCCAGCGGGGAGGCACTGAAGCTTTCTTT.

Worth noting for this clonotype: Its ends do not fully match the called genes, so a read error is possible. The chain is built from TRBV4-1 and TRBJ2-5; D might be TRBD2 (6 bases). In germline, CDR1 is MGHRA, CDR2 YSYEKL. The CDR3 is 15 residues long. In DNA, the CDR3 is TGTGCCAGCAGTAAAAGGGACTGGTCCGGGGAGACCCAGTACTTC. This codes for CASSKRDWSGETQYF.

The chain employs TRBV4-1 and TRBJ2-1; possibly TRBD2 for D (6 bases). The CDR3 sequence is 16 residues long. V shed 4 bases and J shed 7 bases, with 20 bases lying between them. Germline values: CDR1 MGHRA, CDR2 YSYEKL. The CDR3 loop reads CASSLRIRDSGNEQFF. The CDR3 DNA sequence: TGCGCCAGCAGCCTTCGGATAAGGGACTCAGGGAATGAGCAGTTCTTC.

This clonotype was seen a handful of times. The CDR3 here is CASSSTPRNQPQHF. CDR3 sequence (DNA): TGTGCCAGCAGTTCGACCCCCAGGAATCAGCCCCAGCATTTT. The chain couples TRBV27 to TRBJ1-5; D is unresolved. Germline CDR1 MNHEY, CDR2 SMNVEV (reference sequence). There are 14 residues in the CDR3. V shed 4 bases and J shed 4 bases, with 11 bases lying between them.

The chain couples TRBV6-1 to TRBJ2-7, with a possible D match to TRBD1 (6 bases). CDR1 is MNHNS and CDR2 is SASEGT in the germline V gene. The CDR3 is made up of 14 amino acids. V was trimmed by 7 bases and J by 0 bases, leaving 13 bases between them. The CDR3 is CASTTGKVSYEQYF. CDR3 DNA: TGTGCCAGCACTACAGGGAAGGTCTCCTACGAGCAGTACTTC.

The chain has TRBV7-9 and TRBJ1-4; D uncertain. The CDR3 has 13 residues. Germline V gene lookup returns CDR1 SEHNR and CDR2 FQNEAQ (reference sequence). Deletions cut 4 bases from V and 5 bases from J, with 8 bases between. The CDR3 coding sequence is TGTGCCAGCAGCTGGGAGGCCAATGAAAAACTGTTTTTT. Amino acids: CASSWEANEKLFF.